These 23 T cell receptor beta chains were sequenced from one sample in a study of neoadjuvant nivolumab and ipilimumab in lung cancer. Here immunoSEQ multiplex PCR was the method, and the copy in TCRdb shows in-frame clones only, minus some. The table lists some 38,000 clones, approximately 92% of them singletons. This sample comprised peripheral blood, obtained before neoadjuvant nivolumab, alone or with ipilimumab. The receptors come from an adult with non-small cell lung cancer.

The rearrangement uses TRBV29-1 and TRBJ2-1; 9 nucleotides line up with TRBD2. Trimming took 4 bases from V and 5 from J; bases not matched to a gene: 3. Germline values: CDR1 SQVTM, CDR2 ANQGSEA. CDR3 length: 13 amino acids. The CDR3: CSVVASGNNEQFF. CDR3 DNA: TGCAGCGTTGTGGCTAGCGGGAACAATGAGCAGTTCTTC.

J is TRBJ2-2 and V is TRBV30; TRBD1 agrees at 7 bases. V shed 3 bases, J shed 6 bases, and the junction held 7 bases outside the gene matches. This CDR3 region has 14 residues. The germline V gene encodes CDR1 GTSNPN and CDR2 SVGIG (reference sequence). The CDR3 DNA is TGTGCCTGGAGAATGACAGGGTTCCCCGGGGAGCTGTTTTTT. Protein sequence: CAWRMTGFPGELFF. Full variable domain (remainder filled in from reference TRBV30 and TRBJ2-2): SQTIHQWPATLVQPVGSPLSLECTVEGTSNPNLYWYRQAAGRGLQLLFYSVGIGQISSEVPQNLSASRPQDRQFILSSKKLLLSDSGFYLCAWRMTGFPGELFFGEGSRLTVL.

The genes are TRBV4-2 and TRBJ2-7, with D possibly matching TRBD1 (5 bases). From germline, CDR1 is LGHNA and CDR2 YNFKEQ. CDR3 length: 13 amino acids. Between the trimmed V and J ends, which lost 0 bases and 3 bases, there was a span of 6 bases. The CDR3 sequence is CASSQDDSYEQYF. The DNA for the CDR3 is TGTGCCAGCAGCCAAGATGACAGCTACGAGCAGTACTTC.

J is TRBJ1-4 and V is TRBV19; TRBD1 aligns across 8 bases. The CDR3 length is 13 residues. Per the germline V gene, CDR1 is LNHDA and CDR2 is SQIVND (reference sequence). V dropped 0 bases and J dropped 11; count of bases not matched to a gene: 2. The CDR3 loop is CASSIETGDKLFF. CDR3 bases: TGTGCCAGTAGTATAGAGACAGGGGATAAACTGTTTTTT.

Only a few counts were recorded for this clone. This chain links TRBV4-3 with TRBJ2-5, with TRBD1 as a possible D gene (5 bases). This CDR3 region has 14 residues. V lost 2 bases and J 1 base, leaving 8 bases between the germline ends. Germline CDR1 is LGHNA and CDR2 is YSLEER. For the CDR3, the DNA is TGCGCCAGCAGCCAAAAGGGGTCCCAAGAGACCCAGTACTTC. It encodes CASSQKGSQETQYF.

The J gene is TRBJ1-5, the V gene TRBV14; 10 bases agree with TRBD1. Germline V gene sequence: CDR1 SGHDN, CDR2 FVKESK. There are 15 residues in the CDR3. Trimming removed 1 base from V and 6 bases from J; junction bases left unmatched: 3. The CDR3 spells CASSQGQGAGQPQHF. The DNA for the CDR3 is TGTGCCAGCAGCCAAGGACAGGGGGCCGGTCAGCCCCAGCATTTT.

This clone has just a few counts. The rearrangement uses TRBV5-1 and TRBJ2-7; TRBD2 might be the D (6 bases). From germline, CDR1 is SGHRS and CDR2 YFSETQ. This CDR3 is 15 amino acids long. V dropped 0 bases and J dropped 0 bases, with 10 bases sitting between them. The CDR3 protein is CASSLGGTYSYEQYF. The CDR3 nucleotides are TGCGCCAGCAGCTTGGGGGGGACTTACTCCTACGAGCAGTACTTC.

The rearrangement uses TRBV29-1 and TRBJ2-3; 8 bases fit TRBD1. The CDR3 is made up of 14 amino acids. In germline, CDR1 is SQVTM, CDR2 ANQGSEA. Trimming at V came to 7 bases and at J to 6 bases, leaving 12 bases not matched to a gene. Here the CDR3 DNA reads TGCAGCGCCGGGTGGGCAGGGGGCTTTGATACGCAGTATTTT. Residues: CSAGWAGGFDTQYF.

This clone showed up just once. The gene calls are TRBV7-9 and TRBJ2-3; D is ambiguous. This CDR3 is built from 12 residues. With 6 bases removed from V and 0 bases from J, the gap between germline ends came to 4 bases. Germline V gene sequence: CDR1 SEHNR, CDR2 FQNEAQ (reference sequence). Here the CDR3 DNA reads TGTGCCAGCAGAGTTAGCACAGATACGCAGTATTTT. It translates to CASRVSTDTQYF.

This clone was counted once. The V gene is TRBV7-9, the J gene TRBJ2-7, with D tentatively TRBD1 (6 bases). This CDR3 spans 16 amino acids. Germline assignment: CDR1 SEHNR and CDR2 FQNEAQ (reference sequence). The germline V and J ends were trimmed by 4 bases and 1 base, with 17 bases remaining between them. The CDR3 sequence: CASSSYRELQSYEQYF. The DNA for the CDR3 is TGTGCCAGCAGCTCATACAGGGAGTTACAGTCCTACGAGCAGTACTTC.

This clone was seen a single time. This chain connects TRBV11-3 to TRBJ1-1; no definite D call. In germline, CDR1 is SGHNT, CDR2 YENEEA. The ends were cut back, 0 bases at V and 1 base at J, with 6 bases in the middle. This CDR3 is 14 amino acids long. The CDR3 protein is CASSLDVANTEAFF. The CDR3 nucleotides are TGTGCCAGCAGCTTAGACGTGGCGAACACTGAAGCTTTCTTT.

This chain uses TRBV6-6 with TRBJ2-1, with D perhaps TRBD2 (5 bases). V lost 6 bases and J lost 7, with 22 bases in between. Germline V lookup: CDR1 MNHNY, CDR2 SVGAGI (reference sequence). CDR3 size: 16 residues. CDR3 sequence reads: CASSPDYTLLRNEQFF. The CDR3 DNA is TGTGCCAGCAGCCCAGACTATACTCTGTTAAGGAATGAGCAGTTCTTC.

The J gene is TRBJ2-2, the V gene TRBV7-8; D is unresolved. This CDR3 spans 16 amino acids. CDR1 is SGHVS, CDR2 FQNEAQ, per germline. Between the trimmed V and J ends, which lost 4 bases and 2 bases, there was a span of 14 bases. The DNA for the CDR3 is TGTGCCAGCAGCTCCTGGGCTGCGGCTAACACCGGGGAGCTGTTTTTT. Translation: CASSSWAAANTGELFF.

The J gene is TRBJ2-6, the V gene TRBV7-9; 7 bases are shared with TRBD1. J gave up 0 bases and V 3 bases, and 8 bases lay outside the gene matches. Germline CDR1 reads SEHNR; CDR2 reads FQNEAQ (reference sequence). CDR3 length: 18 residues. The CDR3 loop reads CASSLRAGGISGANVLTF. CDR3 coding DNA: TGTGCCAGCAGCTTGAGGGCAGGGGGTATCTCTGGGGCCAACGTCCTGACTTTC.

The chain employs TRBV27 and TRBJ2-1; 9 bases fit TRBD2. The germline V gene has CDR1 MNHEY and CDR2 SMNVEV (reference sequence). The V segment lost 4 bases and the J segment 8 bases; nucleotides outside the gene matches: 3. The CDR3 is made up of 13 amino acids. CDR3 residues: CASSWREGDEQFF. CDR3 bases: TGTGCCAGCAGTTGGCGGGAGGGCGATGAGCAGTTCTTC.

J is TRBJ1-2 and V is TRBV28, with TRBD1 matching over 8 bases. V trimming: 5 bases; J trimming: 4 bases; junction bases outside the gene matches: 3. This CDR3 region has 13 residues. The germline V gene encodes CDR1 MDHEN and CDR2 SYDVKM. The CDR3 is CASSVTGVYGYTF. For the CDR3, the DNA is TGTGCCAGCAGTGTGACAGGGGTCTATGGCTACACCTTC.

The chain uses TRBV29-1 and TRBJ1-2, with TRBD1 matching over 7 bases. The trim removed 3 bases at V and 7 bases at J, leaving 5 bases unmatched. Germline V gene data show CDR1 as SQVTM and CDR2 as ANQGSEA. The length of the CDR3 is 12 residues. The CDR3 spells CSVERQGGGYTF. In DNA form, the CDR3 reads TGCAGCGTTGAGCGACAGGGAGGTGGCTACACCTTC.

This clone was detected a few times. The rearrangement joins TRBV11-2 to TRBJ2-7, with D unresolved. The V and J ends lost 1 base and 3 bases respectively, with 4 bases between them. The CDR3 runs 12 residues. In germline, CDR1 is SGHAT, CDR2 FQNNGV. The CDR3 DNA reads TGTGCCAGCAGCTTAGTTAGCTACGAGCAGTACTTC. The encoded protein is CASSLVSYEQYF.

V is TRBV18 and J is TRBJ2-2, with TRBD2 identical over 14 bases. V trimming: 5 bases; J trimming: 6 bases; junction bases outside the gene matches: 11. The germline V gene has CDR1 KGHSH and CDR2 LQKENI. The length of the CDR3 is 18 residues. The CDR3 spells CASSAGTSGRRTAGELFF. CDR3 bases: TGTGCCAGCTCAGCCGGGACTAGCGGGAGAAGAACCGCCGGGGAGCTGTTTTTT.

The J gene is TRBJ2-2, the V gene TRBV9, with a weak D call TRBD2 (6 bases). CDR3 size: 16 residues. Trimming shortened V by 0 bases and J by 1 base, and 10 bases separated the two germline ends. Germline V gene data show CDR1 as SGDLS and CDR2 as YYNGEE. The CDR3, as DNA: TGTGCCAGCAGCGTAGGTCAGGGAGGGAACACCGGGGAGCTGTTTTTT. Translating it yields CASSVGQGGNTGELFF. Looking up the rest from reference TRBV9 and TRBJ2-2 gives the full variable domain: DSGVTQTPKHLITATGQRVTLRCSPRSGDLSVYWYQQSLDQGLQFLIQYYNGEERAKGNILERFSAQQFPDLHSELNLSSLELGDSALYFCASSVGQGGNTGELFFGEGSRLTVL.

The CDR3 region has the DNA TGCGCCAGCAGCTTGGGTGCGGGCAATCAGCCCCAGCATTTT. It translates to CASSLGAGNQPQHF. The chain is built from TRBV5-1 and TRBJ1-5; D not certain. V was cut by 0 bases and J by 2 bases, with 6 bases left in between. CDR3 length: 14 residues. Germline V gene sequence: CDR1 SGHRS, CDR2 YFSETQ.

The chain couples TRBV9 to TRBJ2-3; D may correspond to TRBD1 or TRBD2 (6 bases each). This CDR3 is built from 15 residues. Per germline, CDR1 SGDLS and CDR2 YYNGEE. Trimming removed 3 bases at V and 2 bases at J, with 13 bases between. CDR3 DNA: TGTGCCAGCAGCGAGGGGGACTTAATCACAGATACGCAGTATTTT. Protein product: CASSEGDLITDTQYF. Supplemented by reference TRBV9 and TRBJ2-3, the full variable domain reads DSGVTQTPKHLITATGQRVTLRCSPRSGDLSVYWYQQSLDQGLQFLIQYYNGEERAKGNILERFSAQQFPDLHSELNLSSLELGDSALYFCASSEGDLITDTQYFGPGTRLTVL.

The chain recombines TRBV5-1 with TRBJ2-3; D may be TRBD1 (6 bases). Germline V gene sequence: CDR1 SGHRS, CDR2 YFSETQ. Trimming stripped 5 bases from V and 6 bases from J, with 13 bases between. The CDR3 has 13 residues. The CDR3 loop is CASRSTGPDTQYF. The DNA for the CDR3 is TGCGCCAGCAGGTCTACAGGGCCCGATACGCAGTATTTT.